This entry lists 30 T cell receptor beta chains sequenced from one sample in a study of cytomegalovirus exposure and HLA in healthy donors. The PCR used 60 Vbeta and 13 Jbeta primers. Here immunoSEQ multiplex PCR was the method, and the copy in TCRdb shows in-frame clones only, minus some. Of about 140,000 clones detected, around 90% appear once; the ten largest clones hold 0.51%. Sequencing used PBMCs. These receptors originate from a woman in her forties in good health and CMV-seronegative.

This clone was recorded a few times. The J gene is TRBJ1-3, the V gene TRBV6-6; 8 bases line up with TRBD1. Germline lookup yields CDR1 MNHNY and CDR2 SVGAGI (reference sequence). J was trimmed by 0 bases and V by 2 bases; bases with no gene match: 3. This CDR3 has 16 residues. The DNA of the CDR3 is TGTGCCAGCAGTTACGGACAGGGATACTCTGGAAACACCATATATTTT. Amino acids: CASSYGQGYSGNTIYF.

Only a few counts were recorded for this clone. The V call is TRBV7-2, the J call TRBJ2-7, with TRBD1 as a possible D gene (6 bases). Trimming shortened V by 3 bases and J by 0 bases, and 18 bases separated the two germline ends. Germline V gene sequence: CDR1 SGHTA, CDR2 FQGNSA. The length of the CDR3 is 17 residues. CDR3 coding DNA: TGTGCCAGCAGCTTCACAGGGCTTAGTAGGAGCTCCTACGAGCAGTACTTC. Translating it yields CASSFTGLSRSSYEQYF. Full variable domain (outside the CDR3, taken from reference TRBV7-2 and TRBJ2-7): GAGVSQSPSNKVTEKGKDVELRCDPISGHTALYWYRQSLGQGLEFLIYFQGNSAPDKSGLPSDRFSAERTGGSVSTLTIQRTQQEDSAVYLCASSFTGLSRSSYEQYFGPGTRLTVT.

The chain has TRBV2 and TRBJ1-1; no clear D gene. V lost 2 bases and J lost 1, with 8 bases in between. Germline CDR1 is SNHLY and CDR2 is FYNNEI. This CDR3 spans 14 amino acids. CDR3 sequence reads: CASSEILRNTEAFF. The CDR3, as DNA: TGTGCCAGCAGTGAAATACTCCGGAACACTGAAGCTTTCTTT.

This clone appeared once. The chain carries TRBV28 and TRBJ1-2, with D unclear. Between the trimmed V and J ends, which lost 3 bases and 4 bases, there was a span of 15 bases. Germline values: CDR1 MDHEN, CDR2 SYDVKM. The CDR3 extends over 15 amino acids. The CDR3, as DNA: TGTGCCAGCAGTTTGTTTGCGCCTCTTTCCTATGGCTACACCTTC. Encoded protein: CASSLFAPLSYGYTF.

V is TRBV9 and J is TRBJ2-1; the match to TRBD2 covers 8 bases. The CDR3 sequence is 17 residues long. Trimming cost V 0 bases and J 1 base; bases outside gene matches: 6. Germline V CDR1 and CDR2: SGDLS, YYNGEE. The CDR3 DNA sequence: TGTGCCAGCAGCGTAGTACTAGCGGCCTTATCCTACAATGAGCAGTTCTTC. This translates into CASSVVLAALSYNEQFF. Filled out from reference TRBV9 and TRBJ2-1, the complete variable domain reads DSGVTQTPKHLITATGQRVTLRCSPRSGDLSVYWYQQSLDQGLQFLIQYYNGEERAKGNILERFSAQQFPDLHSELNLSSLELGDSALYFCASSVVLAALSYNEQFFGPGTRLTVL.

The CDR3 nucleotides read TGTGCCAGCAGCTTAGACAGGGTTCCCGAGCAGTACTTC. It translates to CASSLDRVPEQYF. The chain combines TRBV7-8 with TRBJ2-7, with D tentatively TRBD1 (6 bases). V lost 1 base and J lost 6, with 10 bases in between. The CDR3 runs to 13 residues. Germline-derived CDR1 and CDR2 are SGHVS and FQNEAQ.

V and J are TRBV6-1 and TRBJ1-4; 7 nucleotides line up with TRBD1. This CDR3 spans 15 amino acids. V trimming: 3 bases; J trimming: 5 bases; junction bases outside the gene matches: 6. The germline V gene has CDR1 MNHNS and CDR2 SASEGT. CDR3 coding DNA: TGTGCCAGCAGTGATATAGGGGGCTGGAATGAAAAACTGTTTTTT. Its translation is CASSDIGGWNEKLFF.

The gene calls are TRBV27 and TRBJ2-7, with TRBD1 as a possible D gene (6 bases). Trimming stripped 4 bases from V and 3 bases from J, with 7 bases between. The CDR3 totals 12 residues. Germline V gene lookup returns CDR1 MNHEY and CDR2 SMNVEV (reference sequence). The CDR3 sequence: CASSWDNYEQYF. The CDR3 nucleotides read TGTGCCAGCAGTTGGGACAACTACGAGCAGTACTTC.

The CDR3 sequence is CSVTGGFTGELFF. In nucleotides, the CDR3 is TGCAGCGTAACAGGGGGATTCACCGGGGAGCTGTTTTTT. The gene calls are TRBV29-1 and TRBJ2-2, with 8 bases that match TRBD1. The germline V gene encodes CDR1 SQVTM and CDR2 ANQGSEA. The V gene end was trimmed by 6 bases and the J gene end by 4 bases; junction bases not matched to a gene: 4. The CDR3 length is 13 residues.

CDR3 protein: CASNPRQGAYEQYF. The CDR3 region has the DNA TGTGCCAGCAACCCACGACAGGGGGCCTACGAGCAGTACTTC. The rearrangement links TRBV6-5 to TRBJ2-7, with TRBD1 matching over 9 bases. Germline CDR1 and CDR2: MNHEY and SVGAGI. The CDR3 totals 14 residues. V was pared by 7 bases and J by 2 bases, with 6 bases of the junction left unmatched.

J is TRBJ1-1 and V is TRBV4-3, with 9 bases fitting TRBD1. Per germline, CDR1 LGHNA and CDR2 YSLEER. The CDR3 sequence is 15 residues long. V trimming: 4 bases; J trimming: 1 base; junction bases outside the gene matches: 4. Written as DNA, the CDR3 is TGCGCCAGCAGCCGGGGGACAGGGTGGAACACTGAAGCTTTCTTT. Its translation: CASSRGTGWNTEAFF.

Of note for this clone: A junction end diverges from the germline sequence, so it may reflect a read error. The CDR3 nucleotides read TGTTCCAGGAGGACTGAAAACACCGGGGAGCTGTTTTTT. This codes for CSRRTENTGELFF. This chain links TRBV7-9 with TRBJ2-2; D may be TRBD2 (5 bases). The CDR3 runs to 13 residues. The V gene's germline CDR1 is SEHNR and CDR2 FQNEAQ (reference sequence).

The chain couples TRBV2 to TRBJ2-2; 8 bases line up with TRBD1. The CDR3 has 13 amino acids. V lost 6 bases to trimming and J lost 6 bases; unmatched junction nucleotides: 3. Germline values: CDR1 SNHLY, CDR2 FYNNEI. The chain's CDR3 is CASSATGAGELFF. The CDR3 DNA sequence: TGTGCCAGCAGCGCGACAGGGGCCGGGGAGCTGTTTTTT.

A few counts support this clone. The V gene is TRBV5-6, the J gene TRBJ1-2, with TRBD1 as a possible D gene (6 bases). The CDR3 totals 13 residues. Trimming shortened V by 0 bases and J by 4 bases, and 7 bases separated the two germline ends. Germline CDR1 SGHDT, CDR2 YYEEEE. CDR3 loop: CASSLGTVYGYTF. DNA of the CDR3: TGTGCCAGCAGCTTGGGGACAGTCTATGGCTACACCTTC.

The chain links TRBV5-3 to TRBJ2-3; 11 bases fit TRBD2. TRBV5-3 is an ORF; its function is uncertain. The length of the CDR3 is 17 residues. V shed 5 bases and J 4 bases; nucleotides not matched to a gene: 12. CDR3 in amino acids: CARSVAGGKIWADTQYF. CDR3 nucleotides: TGTGCCAGAAGTGTAGCGGGAGGGAAGATATGGGCAGATACGCAGTATTTT.

The chain has TRBV2 and TRBJ1-1, with TRBD1 identical over 10 bases. V trimming: 4 bases; J trimming: 5 bases; junction bases outside the gene matches: 13. Germline lookup yields CDR1 SNHLY and CDR2 FYNNEI. This CDR3 spans 17 amino acids. For the CDR3, the DNA is TGTGCCAGCAGTGTTCTGGGACAGGGGTTAACGGTGACTGAAGCTTTCTTT. Translation: CASSVLGQGLTVTEAFF.

The V and J genes are TRBV25-1 and TRBJ2-2; 7 bases match TRBD2. CDR3 length: 15 amino acids. Looked up from germline, CDR1 is MGHDK and CDR2 is SYGVNS. After removal of 2 bases from V and 3 bases from J, the junction contained 3 bases not matched to a gene. CDR3 nucleotides: TGTGCCAGCAGTGAAGGGGCGGGGGACACCGGGGAGCTGTTTTTT. Protein: CASSEGAGDTGELFF.

This chain links TRBV4-1 with TRBJ1-2; D gene ambiguous. V gave up 0 bases and J gave up 5 bases, with 16 bases separating them. Germline V gene lookup returns CDR1 MGHRA and CDR2 YSYEKL. The CDR3 loop spans 16 amino acids. The CDR3 coding sequence is TGCGCCAGCAGCCAAGATCTGGTGGCACCTCAATATGGCTACACCTTC. It codes for CASSQDLVAPQYGYTF.

This chain joins TRBV9 and TRBJ1-1; TRBD1 matches at 7 bases. There are 15 residues in the CDR3. The germline V gene encodes CDR1 SGDLS and CDR2 YYNGEE. Trimming at V came to 3 bases and at J to 7 bases, leaving 12 bases not matched to a gene. The CDR3 loop is CASSAKGGQWIEAFF. The CDR3 bases are TGTGCCAGCAGCGCCAAAGGGGGACAGTGGATTGAAGCTTTCTTT.

The rearrangement links TRBV7-2 to TRBJ1-4; weak D call: TRBD1 (5 bases). Germline CDR1 is SGHTA and CDR2 is FQGNSA. CDR3 length: 15 amino acids. The V gene lost 1 base and the J gene lost 3 bases, with 9 bases spanning the gap. CDR3 amino acids: CASSLGGTANEKLFF. The CDR3 nucleotides are TGTGCCAGCAGCTTAGGCGGGACGGCTAATGAAAAACTGTTTTTT.

V gene TRBV7-3 combines with J gene TRBJ2-3; D remains unclear. Deletions cut 5 bases from V and 4 bases from J, with 10 bases between. The CDR3 covers 13 residues. Per the germline V gene, CDR1 is SGHTA and CDR2 is FQGTGA. The CDR3 loop is CASSESRSDTQYF. The CDR3 DNA reads TGTGCCAGCAGCGAGAGCCGGTCAGATACGCAGTATTTT.

The rearrangement uses TRBV5-1 and TRBJ2-1; TRBD2 aligns across 10 bases. Germline V gene sequence: CDR1 SGHRS, CDR2 YFSETQ. The V gene end was trimmed by 3 bases and the J gene end by 7 bases; junction bases not matched to a gene: 13. This CDR3 contains 17 residues. The CDR3 region has the DNA TGCGCCAGCAGCTGGCTAGCGGGGGCAAAAGGGTCTAATGAGCAGTTCTTC. This gives the protein CASSWLAGAKGSNEQFF.

The chain employs TRBV27 and TRBJ2-3; D is uncertain. Trimming cost V 1 base and J 3 bases, with 8 bases left between them. CDR3 length: 14 residues. Germline assignment: CDR1 MNHEY and CDR2 SMNVEV (reference sequence). Here the CDR3 DNA reads TGTGCCAGCAGTTTATGGTCTACTACAGATACGCAGTATTTT. Its translation: CASSLWSTTDTQYF.

This chain links TRBV6-1 with TRBJ1-2; 9 bases map to TRBD1. This CDR3 comprises 15 residues. The V and J ends lost 6 bases and 4 bases, in that order; junction bases with no gene match: 9. Germline lookup yields CDR1 MNHNS and CDR2 SASEGT. The CDR3 bases are TGTGCCAGCAGCGGATCCGGGACAGGGAGCTATGGCTACACCTTC. Its protein product is CASSGSGTGSYGYTF.

This sequence joins TRBV28 and TRBJ1-1; D is uncertain. The V gene lost 8 bases and the J gene lost 10 bases, with 23 bases spanning the gap. The germline V gene encodes CDR1 MDHEN and CDR2 SYDVKM. The CDR3 is 14 residues long. CDR3 bases: TGTGCCAGCGCCGAGGGCGACAAACCGGGTCGAGCTTTCTTT. It translates to CASAEGDKPGRAFF.

The rearrangement uses TRBV5-1 and TRBJ1-3, with TRBD1 identical over 7 bases. CDR1 and CDR2 from the germline V gene are SGHRS and YFSETQ. There are 15 residues in the CDR3. V shed 0 bases, J shed 2 bases, and the junction held 2 bases outside the gene matches. The chain's CDR3 is CASSLGQGAGNTIYF. The CDR3 DNA sequence: TGCGCCAGCAGCTTGGGGCAGGGGGCTGGAAACACCATATATTTT.

The rearrangement uses TRBV5-1 and TRBJ2-1; no clear D gene. The CDR3 is made up of 15 amino acids. Deletions cut 0 bases from V and 2 bases from J, with 9 bases between. Germline CDR1 is SGHRS and CDR2 is YFSETQ. This CDR3 reads CASSLEVETYNEQFF. DNA for the CDR3: TGCGCCAGCAGCTTGGAAGTAGAAACCTACAATGAGCAGTTCTTC. The full variable domain, in which reference TRBV5-1 and TRBJ2-1 provide the parts outside the CDR3, is KAGVTQTPRYLIKTRGQQVTLSCSPISGHRSVSWYQQTPGQGLQFLFEYFSETQRNKGNFPGRFSGRQFSNSRSEMNVSTLELGDSALYLCASSLEVETYNEQFFGPGTRLTVL.

The V gene is TRBV29-1, the J gene TRBJ1-1; D remains ambiguous. CDR1 is SQVTM, CDR2 ANQGSEA, per germline. This CDR3 is built from 10 residues. The germline V and J ends were trimmed by 4 bases and 8 bases, with 8 bases remaining between them. Written as DNA, the CDR3 is TGCAGCGTTGTTCCGGGGGAAGCTTTCTTT. It encodes CSVVPGEAFF.

The chain carries TRBV7-6 and TRBJ2-3, with 8 positions matching TRBD2. The CDR3 has 14 residues. V was clipped by 5 bases and J by 4 bases; unmatched bases: 5. Looked up from germline, CDR1 is SGHVS and CDR2 is FNYEAQ. CDR3 nucleotides: TGTGCCAGCAGCCGACTAGCGTACCCAGATACGCAGTATTTT. Translation gives CASSRLAYPDTQYF.

Comments on this clone: One end of the junction fails to match germline, which may point to a read error. CDR3 protein: CSSSLQRDNEQFF. CDR3 nucleotide sequence: TGTTCCAGCAGCCTCCAGAGGGACAATGAGCAGTTCTTC. The chain links TRBV7-9 to TRBJ2-1, with a possible D match to TRBD2 (5 bases). The germline V gene encodes CDR1 SEHNR and CDR2 FQNEAQ (reference sequence). The CDR3 contains 13 residues. The full variable domain, in which reference TRBV7-9 and TRBJ2-1 provide the parts outside the CDR3, is DTGVSQNPRHKITKRGQNVTFRCDPISEHNRLYWYRQTLGQGPEFLTYFQNEAQLEKSRLLSDRFSAERPKGSFSTLEIQRTEQGDSAMYLCSSSLQRDNEQFFGPGTRLTVL.